This T cell receptor (beta chain) was recovered during a study of molecular identifiers for immune sequencing clone quantification (dated by TCRdb to about 2018). About the investigation overall: For a replicate experiment, RNA from roughly 20,000 or 100,000 naive CD8 T cells was divided into five aliquots, and four of the five aliquots were sequenced. This methods study used CD8 T cells to benchmark TCR RNA copy counting and molecular-identifier clustering-based TCR repertoire sequencing (MIDCIRS). Broader findings and caveats from the paper: Without barcode sub-clustering, chimeric consensus sequences inflated TCR diversity; chimeras reached as high as 47%. Clones above 20 RNA copies held over 97% of molecules in CMV-specific effector cells but under 1% in naive cells. Modeling indicated approximately 2.7 TCR RNA copies recovered per cell, compared with around 10 by digital PCR, which implies a capture efficiency of around 29%. Spiked-in Jurkat TCR RNA (10 copies' worth), which is not part of the donor repertoire, was contained in the naive libraries. A single cell's worth of spiked-in Jurkat TCR RNA was reported detectable even among approximately 930,000 naive CD8 T cells. Highly expanded clone sizes could be underestimated because identical TCR molecules may share a barcode.

The library was produced with PCR. These reads were obtained on a NextSeq 500. Preparation of bulk TCR libraries followed a previously described approach, with the TCR primers listed in Table S5. Total RNA was purified with the Qiagen AllPrep DNA/RNA kit. Reads from multiple sequencing runs of the same library were pooled before analysis. The authors processed their data as follows. Reads were retained only if their TCR constant sequence matched exactly, and those retained reads were trimmed to 150 nt and grouped according to their 12-nt molecular barcodes. Reads in each barcode group were sub-clustered using a 15% Levenshtein threshold, and a quality-weighted consensus sequence was built for each RNA molecule. Non-functional sequences were filtered out, along with any lower-count sequence sitting one edit away from another sequence. On the basis of fitting two negative binomial distributions, barcode sub-clusters with fewer than 20% of the maximum read count were discarded. TCRdb passed the public sequencing reads through fastp at Q25 and MiXCR, retaining productive beta sequences. Every CDR3 protein is listed once, alongside the most common genes and DNA of its rows. The V and J calls and clone size come from TCRdb's table, not from the authors' own analysis. In all, the sample holds about 630,000 distinct CDR3 sequences, and over 25% of those were seen once. 0.7% to 0.95% of the sample belongs to the ten largest clones.

Inclusive of the bounding cysteine and phenylalanine, the CDR3 is 17 residues long. Kept here is only the CDR3 DNA, which spans 51 bases and is read in frame from base 1. At the junction V is shortened by 1 base and J by 2 bases, with 18 bases in between. CDR1 and CDR2, per the germline V gene, are MGHRA and YSYEKL. Libraries of naive CD8 T cells were built from anywhere between about 20,000 and 1,000,000 sorted cells, with 10%, 30% or 50% of the purified RNA used. On a BD FACSAria II, naive CD8 T cells were FACS-sorted as CD8+CD4-CCR7+CD45RA+ and collected into RLT Plus buffer. To test detection sensitivity, Jurkat RNA equal to approximately ten TCR copies was added to samples of roughly 17,000-1,100,000 naive CD8 T cells. CD8 T cells were enriched with RosetteSep CD8+ T Cell Enrichment Cocktail and Ficoll-Paque, followed by ACK red cell lysis. About this clonotype: Its antigen is unknown. No base qualities exist here, and no much larger clone lies one base off it.

The chain couples TRBV4-1 to TRBJ2-7; 5 matching bases give a weak D call of TRBD1. This receptor was taken from a human donor in good health. Some libraries in this study had Jurkat cell RNA spiked in. Input material: naive CD8+ T cells from blood, with Jurkat cell RNA spiked in. Explained via the paper, the cell subset or site label denotes: FACS-sorted CD8+CD4-CCR7+CD45RA+ naive T cells. The nucleotides are TGCGCCAGCAGCCAAGGTCAGGGCACCTCTATTACCTACGAGCAGTACTTC. This sequence encodes CASSQGQGTSITYEQYF.